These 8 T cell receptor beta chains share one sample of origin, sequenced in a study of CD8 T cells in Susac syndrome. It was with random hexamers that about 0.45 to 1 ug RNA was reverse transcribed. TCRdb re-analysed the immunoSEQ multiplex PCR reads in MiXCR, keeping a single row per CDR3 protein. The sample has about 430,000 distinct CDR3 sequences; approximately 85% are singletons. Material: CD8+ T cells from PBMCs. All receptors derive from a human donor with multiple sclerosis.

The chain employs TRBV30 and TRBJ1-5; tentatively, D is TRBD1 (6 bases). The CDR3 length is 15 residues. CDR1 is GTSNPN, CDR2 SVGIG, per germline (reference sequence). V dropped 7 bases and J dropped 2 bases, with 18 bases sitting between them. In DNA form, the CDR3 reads TGTGCCTACAGAGAAGCAGGGGAGGGCAATCAGCCCCAGCATTTT. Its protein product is CAYREAGEGNQPQHF.

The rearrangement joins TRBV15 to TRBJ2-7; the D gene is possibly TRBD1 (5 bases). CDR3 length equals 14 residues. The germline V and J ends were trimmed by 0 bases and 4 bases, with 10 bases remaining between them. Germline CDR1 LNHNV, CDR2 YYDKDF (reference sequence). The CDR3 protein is CATSRDRDRYEQYF. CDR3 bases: TGTGCCACCAGCAGAGACAGGGATCGATACGAGCAGTACTTC.

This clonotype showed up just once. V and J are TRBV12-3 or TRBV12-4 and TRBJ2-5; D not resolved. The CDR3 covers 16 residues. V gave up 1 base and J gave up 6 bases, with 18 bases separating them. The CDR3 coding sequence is TGTGCCAGCAGTTTAGTTCAGGACCTAATGAAGCAGACCCAGTACTTC. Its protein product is CASSLVQDLMKQTQYF.

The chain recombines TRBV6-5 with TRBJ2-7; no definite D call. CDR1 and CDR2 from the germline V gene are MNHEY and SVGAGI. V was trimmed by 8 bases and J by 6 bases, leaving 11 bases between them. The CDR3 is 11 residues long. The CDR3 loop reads CASRWASEQYF. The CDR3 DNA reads TGTGCCAGCCGATGGGCCAGCGAGCAGTACTTC.

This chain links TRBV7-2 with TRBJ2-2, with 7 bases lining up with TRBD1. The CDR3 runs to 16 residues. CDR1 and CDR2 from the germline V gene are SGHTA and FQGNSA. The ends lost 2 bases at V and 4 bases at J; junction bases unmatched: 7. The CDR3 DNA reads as TGTGCCAGCAGCTTACCGGGACAGACCCCCACCGGGGAGCTGTTTTTT. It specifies CASSLPGQTPTGELFF.

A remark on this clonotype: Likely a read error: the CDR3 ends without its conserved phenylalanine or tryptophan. The CDR3 bases are TGCAGTGCTAGTTTGGATTCCACAGATACGCAGTATCTT. Translated: CSASLDSTDTQYL. The rearrangement joins TRBV20-1 to TRBJ2-3, with D unclear. In germline, CDR1 is DFQATT, CDR2 SNEGSKA (reference sequence). V was cut by 3 bases and J by 2 bases, with 9 bases left in between. This CDR3 comprises 13 residues.

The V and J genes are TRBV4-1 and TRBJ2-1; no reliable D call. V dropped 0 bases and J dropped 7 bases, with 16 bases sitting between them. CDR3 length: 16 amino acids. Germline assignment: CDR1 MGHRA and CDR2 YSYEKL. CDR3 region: CASSQDRFGFGNEQFF. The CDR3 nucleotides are TGCGCCAGCAGCCAAGATCGATTTGGGTTCGGGAATGAGCAGTTCTTC.

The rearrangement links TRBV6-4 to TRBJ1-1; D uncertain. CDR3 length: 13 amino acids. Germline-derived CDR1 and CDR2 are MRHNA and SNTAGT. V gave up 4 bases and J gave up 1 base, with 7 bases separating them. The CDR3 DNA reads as TGTGCCAGCAGTGTACACACGAACACTGAAGCTTTCTTT. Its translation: CASSVHTNTEAFF.